This T cell receptor (beta chain) was recovered during a study of T cells in Graves' hyperthyroidism and ophthalmopathy. The table lists this clonotype with many counts. Germline values: CDR1 SGHVS, CDR2 FQNEAQ. Between the trimmed V and J ends, which lost 4 bases and 1 base, there was a span of 8 bases. This CDR3 has 13 residues. RNA transcripts served as the template for amplifying TCR beta CDR3 regions. Primed by the HTBI set, a first-round RT-PCR was run on the TCR CDR3. MiXCR, run by TCRdb on the multiplex PCR reads, gives a single entry per CDR3 protein. The data show roughly 500,000 distinct CDR3 sequences, around 22% seen once. Diagnosis relied on clinical symptoms, serum thyroxine and TRAb, thyroid ultrasound and orbital computed tomography. The PBMCs had their origin in around 9.1 ml of fresh peripheral blood.

The chain employs TRBV7-8 and TRBJ2-7; no reliable D call. The sequence was obtained from a woman aged 25 to 39 with Graves' ophthalmopathy. The material sequenced was blood. The CDR3 DNA follows: TGTGCCAGCAGCTCACAGAGGTCCTACGAGCAGTACTTC. Translated: CASSSQRSYEQYF.